This TCR beta chain was retrieved from a study of T-cell memory formation after mild COVID-19 (dated by TCRdb to the early 2020s). Regarding the research as a whole: Most TCR sequence clusters were specific to one of the two donors. Two young, previously healthy adult volunteers, one female and one male, were included in the cohort. T-cell clones expanding and contracting after mild COVID-19 in a couple of donors were tracked by longitudinal TCRalpha and TCRbeta repertoire sequencing. General study outcomes and caveats: Only a couple of mild cases were covered by the study, and larger cohorts that include severe cases with pre-infection samples were considered necessary. Some responding clones were detected in pre-infection memory, which suggested that pre-existing cross-reactive memory T cells had joined the SARS-CoV-2 response. Clones that contracted from day 15 to 85 showed balanced CD4/CD8 phenotypes, whereas a second wave of clones that expanded from day 15 to 37 leaned towards CD4+. SARS-CoV-2 specificity of the second-wave clones peaking on day 37 was not confirmed. Contracting CD4+ clones were located mainly in the CM and EM memory subsets, whereas CD8+ clones were found to be enriched in EMRA.

Ficoll-Paque density gradient centrifugation was the method used to isolate PBMCs. This clonotype has a handful of counts. No antigen is known for it. No base quality information exists; no much larger clone differs at one position. The CDR3 runs 14 amino acids, cysteine and phenylalanine included. Of the read, only the CDR3 DNA is kept; its 42 bases are in frame from base 1. V loses 7 bases of germline sequence and J loses 5 bases, and the interval between the two ends is 15 bases. The germline V gene supplies CDR1 SGHTA and CDR2 FQGNSA. The instrument was an Illumina NovaSeq 6000. cDNA libraries for TCRalpha and TCRbeta were prepared by 5'RACE using constant-segment primers, with sample barcodes and unique molecular identifiers added. Trizol reagent was used to extract RNA from every sample. Libraries were amplified in two PCR steps, with a second sample barcode and Illumina TruSeq adapters added in the second step. Sequencing of the libraries was done on an Illumina NovaSeq, producing 2 x 150 bp paired-end reads. In the authors' own workflow: With migec v1.2.7, reads were demultiplexed and then collapsed into UMI-guided consensus sequences. Using mixcr v2.1.11, UMI consensuses were aligned to TRA and TRB V and J templates and then assembled into clonotypes. A clonotype was counted as expanded or contracted only when both edgeR and NoisET called the clonotype significant, with the noise models trained on biological replicates. For edgeR calls, the cutoffs were a false discovery rate-adjusted p below 0.01 and a log2 fold-change threshold of 1. As an exploratory analysis of dynamics, max-normalized trajectories of the 1000 most abundant clonotypes were examined with PCA combined with hierarchical clustering. Separately sequenced CD4+ and CD8+ repertoires were used to assign a CD4 or CD8 phenotype to each responding clone. TCRdb's own reprocessing of the public reads used fastp at Q25 and MiXCR and kept productive beta chains. CDR3 protein duplicates are merged, each entry listing the most common genes and DNA. TCRdb assigned the V and J calls; the authors' analysis was not used. Recorded for this sample are 150,000 to 200,000 distinct CDR3 sequences; about a sixth of them occurred a single time. About 2% of the sample goes to the ten largest clones.

The source is an adult woman who had mild COVID-19 (a few samples of this study predate the infection). The sample titles of this study are shuffled in the database, so cell type and time point are left out; the donor was told from shared clones. The rearrangement joined TRBV7-2 to TRBJ2-1; the D gene is perhaps TRBD2, from 6 matching bases. The sequenced material came from PBMCs or a T cell subset sorted from them (not recorded which). Read as DNA, the sequence is TGTGCCAGCAATCTCAACCTAGCGAACAATGAGCAGTTCTTC. This gives the protein CASNLNLANNEQFF.